This T cell receptor (beta chain) was captured in a study of Ad26.COV2.S vaccination and SARS-CoV-2 variants (dated by TCRdb to the early 2020s). Concerning the study at large: Vaccine-arm donors were drawn from COV1001, a multicentre, randomized, double-blind, placebo-controlled phase I-IIa trial of Ad26.COV2.S in healthy adults. Ad26.COV2.S was administered intramuscularly at a dose of 5x10^10 or 1x10^11 viral particles, either as one shot or as two shots given 56 days apart. Sequencing of the TCRbeta repertoire served to evaluate the specificity and breadth of SARS-CoV-2-reactive T cell receptors following Ad26.COV2.S vaccination. A total of 32 samples were included in the TCR-sequenced set, comprising roughly 19 Ad26.COV2.S vaccine recipients, 5 placebo recipients and 8 SARS-CoV-2 convalescent individuals. Trial participants were randomized into five groups of five: low-dose or high-dose Ad26.COV2.S given once or twice, or placebo on both occasions. Investigators remained blinded to trial group allocation during experiments and outcome assessment. What the research found in general, with its limitations: The study was not powered to compare responses between vaccine doses or regimens. Vaccine and placebo recipients had comparable non-spike TCR breadth, which fits with the vaccine containing only spike. Substantial breadth of spike-specific CD8+ and CD4+ T cell responses was reported after vaccination. Spike-specific TCR breadth was higher in Ad26.COV2.S recipients than in placebo recipients (P = 0.0014). According to the authors, total T cell responses may have been underestimated by the TCR breadth and depth analyses.

The CDR3, from cysteine to phenylalanine, totals 10 residues. Only CDR3 DNA remains: 30 bases, in frame from the first base. CDR1 and CDR2 (LNHDA, SQIVND) derive from the germline V gene (reference sequence). V gives up 10 bases and J gives up 15 bases, and the segment between their germline ends measures 16 bases. As to this clone: Its antigen target is currently unknown. No per-base quality is available; no much larger clone lies one base away.

The immunoSEQ Assay was the method used to sequence TCRbeta CDR3 regions. After extraction, genomic DNA underwent amplification by bias-controlled multiplex PCR, followed by high-throughput sequencing. As for the authors' bioinformatics: To quantify the absolute abundance of each unique TCRbeta CDR3 region, sequences were collapsed and filtered. T cell fraction was estimated by normalization of TCRbeta template counts to usable DNA, with usable DNA being measured through amplification of reference genes present in all nucleated cells. Repertoire TCRs were annotated as SARS-CoV-2-specific when V gene, CDR3 amino acid sequence and J gene were exactly matched to a known reactive TCR set. MIRA supplied the reference SARS-CoV-2 TCR set, which was filtered for enrichment in COVID-19-positive ImmuneCODE repertoires so that public or cross-reactive TCRs were removed. Drawing on the MIRA antigens, annotated TCRs were analysed further at the level of specific ORF or position within ORF. Breadth was defined as the number of annotated unique rearrangements divided by the total number of unique productive rearrangements, and depth was defined as the summed frequency of the annotated unique rearrangements. Two-sided Wilcoxon rank-sum tests were used to compare TCR breadth between groups. TCRdb provides this immuneACCESS table in a form limited to in-frame rearrangements. Some clones are lacking; in checked studies, under half of them reflect an unresolved V gene, and why the rest are absent is not known. V and J calls and clone size follow that table, whereas D and trimming were derived from the DNA. In this sample the table shows about 420,000 clones, around nine tenths of which occur a single time. Jointly, the top ten make up 3.6% of the sample.

This specimen's treatment or condition label, per the study, means: about 20 received Ad26.COV2.S at low or high dose, single or two shots; 5 received placebo; per-sample allocation not given. Repertoires of vaccine and placebo recipients were sequenced from samples collected on day 63 after the first injection. Cohort 1b enrolled some 25 adults aged 18-55 years at a single site in Boston, USA, between 29 July and 7 August 2020. Ad26.COV2.S was a replication-incompetent adenovirus type 26 vector that expressed a prefusion-stabilized SARS-CoV-2 spike protein derived from the original Wuhan strain. The rearrangement combines TRBV19 with TRBJ1-5; too little of a D gene remains to name it. This receptor was taken from a person between 18 and 60 years old who received the Ad26.COV2.S COVID-19 vaccine or a placebo. The material was peripheral blood, obtained in a trial of Ad26.COV2.S vaccine versus placebo. The CDR3: CATFFRALHF. In nucleotides, the sequence is TGTGCCACCTTCTTTAGGGCCTTGCATTTT.